The 5 T cell receptor beta chains below were found in one sample sequenced in a study of graft-versus-host responses after intestinal transplantation. TCRdb keeps only in-frame clones here, not all; method: immunoSEQ multiplex PCR. Of 25,000 to 35,000 clones in the sample, approximately 93% were seen once. The sample consisted of PBMCs, taken 66 days after intestinal transplant. These receptors all stem from a human patient who received an intestinal transplant, so some T cells may come from the graft donor.

The chain is built from TRBV7-9 and TRBJ2-7; D possibly corresponds to TRBD2 (6 bases). CDR3 length: 10 amino acids. The V gene's germline CDR1 is SEHNR and CDR2 FQNEAQ (reference sequence). Trimming removed 6 bases at V and 6 bases at J, with 6 bases between. CDR3 sequence reads: CASRGGEQYF. Here the CDR3 DNA reads TGTGCCAGCAGGGGGGGCGAGCAGTACTTC.

This chain connects TRBV29-1 to TRBJ2-1; D not certain. Germline V CDR1 and CDR2: SQVTM, ANQGSEA. Deletions cut 7 bases from V and 4 bases from J, with 14 bases between. The CDR3 totals 13 residues. The DNA for the CDR3 is TGCAGCGCCAAGGGCACAGTTTACAATGAGCAGTTCTTC. Its translation is CSAKGTVYNEQFF.

The chain combines TRBV14 with TRBJ2-2, with TRBD2 matching 11 bases. Germline-derived CDR1 and CDR2 are SGHDN and FVKESK. Unmatched junction bases numbered 7, after V lost 2 bases and J lost 2 bases. The CDR3 consists of 18 residues. The CDR3, as DNA: TGTGCCAGCAGCCAACCTCCTAGCGGGGGGCTTAACACCGGGGAGCTGTTTTTT. Residues: CASSQPPSGGLNTGELFF.

The gene calls are TRBV11-2 and TRBJ1-4, with 8 bases lining up with TRBD1. Losses at the gene ends were 2 bases for V and 0 bases for J; bases not matched to a gene: 8. The CDR3 has 18 residues. The germline V gene encodes CDR1 SGHAT and CDR2 FQNNGV. The CDR3 loop reads CASSLSPGQVSTNEKLFF. Written as DNA, the CDR3 is TGTGCCAGCAGCTTATCCCCGGGACAGGTGTCAACTAATGAAAAACTGTTTTTT. Full variable domain (outside the CDR3, taken from reference TRBV11-2 and TRBJ1-4): EAGVAQSPRYKIIEKRQSVAFWCNPISGHATLYWYQQILGQGPKLLIQFQNNGVVDDSQLPKDRFSAERLKGVDSTLKIQPAKLEDSAVYLCASSLSPGQVSTNEKLFFGSGTQLSVL.

The chain's CDR3 is CASSGGGVLDTQYF. For the CDR3, the DNA is TGTGCCAGCAGCGGAGGAGGAGTTCTGGATACGCAGTATTTT. This chain connects TRBV9 to TRBJ2-3; TRBD2 is a possible D gene (5 bases). Trimming left V 3 bases short and J 6 bases short, with 14 bases between. The germline V gene encodes CDR1 SGDLS and CDR2 YYNGEE. This CDR3 contains 14 residues.